The 9 T cell receptor beta chains below come from one sample, sequenced in a study of T cell changes during pregnancy in multiple sclerosis (dated by TCRdb to about 2019). Library creation used the immunoSEQ multiplex PCR assay. This immuneACCESS table, as held by TCRdb, lists in-frame sequences with V and J called but not all clones. Of the missing ones, under half trace to an unresolved V gene in checked studies; the others have no known cause. Counted in this sample were approximately 11,000 clones; approximately 88% of them appeared once. The ten largest clonotypes hold approximately 11% of the sample. Source: CD8+ T cells from peripheral blood mononuclear cells, taken after pregnancy. The receptor set was obtained from a female donor in good health, enrolled as a control in a pregnancy study.

This chain uses TRBV4-3 with TRBJ2-7, with D perhaps TRBD2 (6 bases). CDR1 LGHNA and CDR2 YSLEER come from the germline V gene. Trimming stripped 0 bases from V and 6 bases from J, with 15 bases between. The CDR3 spans 15 residues. CDR3 loop: CASSQEPSLATEQYF. In DNA form, the CDR3 reads TGCGCCAGCAGCCAAGAACCCTCTCTAGCGACCGAGCAGTACTTC.

The DNA for the CDR3 is TGCGCCAGCAGCCAAGACCGGACACTCTCTGGAAACACCATATATTTT. Translation: CASSQDRTLSGNTIYF. V usage is TRBV4-3 and J usage is TRBJ1-3; D perhaps matches TRBD1 (5 bases). Looked up from germline, CDR1 is LGHNA and CDR2 is YSLEER. Trimming took 0 bases from V and 0 from J, leaving 9 bases between them. This CDR3 has 16 residues.

The J gene is TRBJ1-5, the V gene TRBV28; a possible D gene is TRBD1 (6 bases). The CDR3 covers 13 residues. Germline V gene sequence: CDR1 MDHEN, CDR2 SYDVKM. Between the trimmed V and J ends, which lost 5 bases and 5 bases, there was a span of 10 bases. The CDR3 DNA sequence: TGTGCCAGCAGTGTACAGGGTTATCAGCCCCAGCATTTT. It codes for CASSVQGYQPQHF.

The chain employs TRBV4-2 and TRBJ2-1, with 11 bases aligning to TRBD2. Germline trimming cut 2 bases from V and 6 bases from J; bases unmatched to any gene: 3. The CDR3 runs 15 residues. Germline assignment: CDR1 LGHNA and CDR2 YNFKEQ. CDR3 amino acids: CASSQTLAGANEQFF. The CDR3 region has the DNA TGTGCCAGCAGCCAAACACTAGCGGGAGCCAATGAGCAGTTCTTC.

The chain uses TRBV14 and TRBJ1-6; D uncertain. With 4 bases removed from V and 10 bases from J, the gap between germline ends came to 20 bases. The CDR3 runs to 16 residues. Germline V gene sequence: CDR1 SGHDN, CDR2 FVKESK. CDR3 protein: CASSPYSAFGESPLHF. DNA of the CDR3: TGTGCCAGCAGCCCCTACTCGGCATTCGGAGAATCACCCCTCCACTTT.

This chain connects TRBV9 to TRBJ2-7; D perhaps matches TRBD1 (5 bases). The CDR3 runs 14 residues. Trimming removed 0 bases at V and 0 bases at J, with 7 bases between. Per the germline V gene, CDR1 is SGDLS and CDR2 is YYNGEE. The CDR3 is CASSVDRSSYEQYF. The CDR3 nucleotides are TGTGCCAGCAGCGTAGACAGGAGCTCCTACGAGCAGTACTTC. Together with reference TRBV9 and TRBJ2-7, the CDR3 gives the full variable domain: DSGVTQTPKHLITATGQRVTLRCSPRSGDLSVYWYQQSLDQGLQFLIQYYNGEERAKGNILERFSAQQFPDLHSELNLSSLELGDSALYFCASSVDRSSYEQYFGPGTRLTVT.

This clone was found a few times. The chain recombines TRBV6-5 with TRBJ1-5; 7 nucleotides agree with TRBD1. Germline assignment: CDR1 MNHEY and CDR2 SVGAGI. The CDR3 has 12 residues. V was clipped by 6 bases and J by 7 bases; unmatched bases: 3. As DNA, the CDR3 is TGTGCCAGCAGCCCAGGGGGGCAGCCCCAGCATTTT. It encodes CASSPGGQPQHF.

This chain joins TRBV7-3 and TRBJ1-1, with 10 nucleotides matching TRBD1. In germline, CDR1 is SGHTA, CDR2 FQGTGA. The CDR3 covers 15 residues. The J segment lost 6 bases and the V segment lost 5 bases, leaving 9 bases of the junction unmatched. The CDR3 here is CASSADRGVGAEAFF. In DNA, the CDR3 is TGTGCCAGCAGCGCGGACAGGGGGGTGGGAGCTGAAGCTTTCTTT. Full variable domain (missing parts from reference TRBV7-3 and TRBJ1-1): GAGVSQTPSNKVTEKGKYVELRCDPISGHTALYWYRQSLGQGPEFLIYFQGTGAADDSGLPNDRFFAVRPEGSVSTLKIQRTERGDSAVYLCASSADRGVGAEAFFGQGTRLTVV.

This chain joins TRBV5-1 and TRBJ2-1, with D possibly matching TRBD1 (7 bases). CDR1 and CDR2 (germline): SGHRS, YFSETQ. Between the trimmed V and J ends, which lost 4 bases and 7 bases, there was a span of 24 bases. The CDR3 length is 17 residues. The CDR3 sequence is CASSMGGPGQRGNEQFF. The CDR3, as DNA: TGCGCCAGCAGCATGGGGGGACCGGGACAGCGAGGGAATGAGCAGTTCTTC.